Following are 18 T cell receptor beta chains from one sample sequenced in a study of blood T cell repertoires in COVID-19. The assay was immunoSEQ multiplex PCR, and TCRdb's table has in-frame clones only and misses some. Of approximately 320,000 clones in the sample, around 90% were seen once. Sequencing was done on a sample of PBMCs or T cells enriched from blood (not recorded which). These receptors all come from a man aged 60 to 69 who had recovered from COVID-19.

The chain has TRBV6-5 and TRBJ1-1; 9 nucleotides align to TRBD1. The CDR3 consists of 15 residues. Germline V gene lookup returns CDR1 MNHEY and CDR2 SVGAGI. The V segment lost 5 bases and the J segment 7 bases; nucleotides outside the gene matches: 11. The CDR3 sequence is CASSTNRGRKNEAFF. CDR3 nucleotides: TGTGCCAGCAGTACCAACAGGGGGCGCAAAAATGAAGCTTTCTTT.

This chain connects TRBV7-3 to TRBJ2-1, with 8 bases that match TRBD1. CDR3 length: 16 amino acids. Germline lookup yields CDR1 SGHTA and CDR2 FQGTGA. With V trimmed by 0 bases and J by 2 bases, 3 bases remained unmatched. The CDR3 sequence: CASSLTGTGTYNEQFF. The CDR3 nucleotides read TGTGCCAGCAGCTTAACGGGGACAGGTACCTACAATGAGCAGTTCTTC. The complete variable domain, with remaining parts taken from reference TRBV7-3 and TRBJ2-1, reads GAGVSQTPSNKVTEKGKYVELRCDPISGHTALYWYRQSLGQGPEFLIYFQGTGAADDSGLPNDRFFAVRPEGSVSTLKIQRTERGDSAVYLCASSLTGTGTYNEQFFGPGTRLTVL.

The CDR3, as DNA: TGTGCCAGCGGGACAGTCTCTAACTATAATTCACCCCTCCACTTT. This gives the protein CASGTVSNYNSPLHF. The chain combines TRBV2 with TRBJ1-6; 7 bases map to TRBD1. This CDR3 has 15 residues. J was trimmed by 3 bases and V by 8 bases; bases with no gene match: 7. Germline V gene lookup returns CDR1 SNHLY and CDR2 FYNNEI.

The chain joins TRBV30 to TRBJ2-1, with D possibly TRBD2 on 5 matching bases. V gave up 3 bases and J gave up 10 bases, with 13 bases separating them. CDR3 length: 12 amino acids. Germline lookup yields CDR1 GTSNPN and CDR2 SVGIG (reference sequence). CDR3 coding DNA: TGTGCCTGGAGCCGGGGAAGCAGCGAGCAGTTCTTC. Translation: CAWSRGSSEQFF.

This chain joins TRBV30 and TRBJ2-3; possible D gene TRBD1, 6 bases. V dropped 5 bases and J dropped 1 base, with 7 bases sitting between them. There are 12 residues in the CDR3. Germline CDR1 reads GTSNPN; CDR2 reads SVGIG (reference sequence). The CDR3 here is CAWGGGTDTQYF. The CDR3 DNA follows: TGTGCCTGGGGGGGCGGCACAGATACGCAGTATTTT.

This clone was seen just once. The chain uses TRBV9 and TRBJ1-1, with 9 positions matching TRBD1. CDR1 SGDLS and CDR2 YYNGEE come from the germline V gene. This CDR3 is built from 14 residues. With V trimmed by 3 bases and J by 5 bases, 5 bases remained unmatched. The CDR3 sequence: CASSAGTGWTEAFF. CDR3 nucleotide sequence: TGTGCCAGCAGCGCAGGGACAGGGTGGACTGAAGCTTTCTTT. Looking up the rest from reference TRBV9 and TRBJ1-1 gives the full variable domain: DSGVTQTPKHLITATGQRVTLRCSPRSGDLSVYWYQQSLDQGLQFLIQYYNGEERAKGNILERFSAQQFPDLHSELNLSSLELGDSALYFCASSAGTGWTEAFFGQGTRLTVV.

Remarks on this clone: The sample has other DNA sequences that encode this CDR3 too. The chain carries TRBV6-5 and TRBJ1-5, with a possible D match to TRBD1 (5 bases). This CDR3 comprises 14 residues. From germline, CDR1 is MNHEY and CDR2 SVGAGI. The V end was cut by 2 bases, the J end by 6 bases, with 11 bases between. This CDR3 reads CASSYSRVGQPQHF. In nucleotides, the CDR3 is TGTGCCAGCAGTTACAGCAGGGTAGGTCAGCCCCAGCATTTT.

The chain recombines TRBV19 with TRBJ2-1; 8 bases agree with TRBD2. Germline-derived CDR1 and CDR2 are LNHDA and SQIVND (reference sequence). With V trimmed by 5 bases and J by 5 bases, 5 bases remained unmatched. The CDR3 is 14 residues long. The CDR3 region has the DNA TGTGCCAGTAGTGAGAGCGGGAGACACAATGAGCAGTTCTTC. Translated, it gives CASSESGRHNEQFF.

The V call is TRBV15, the J call TRBJ1-5, with 7 bases identical to TRBD1. CDR1 and CDR2 (germline): LNHNV, YYDKDF (reference sequence). This CDR3 is 15 amino acids long. Germline trimming cut 1 base from V and 4 bases from J; bases unmatched to any gene: 4. DNA for the CDR3: TGTGCCACCAGCAGAGGGGACAGAGGGAATCAGCCCCAGCATTTT. Protein sequence: CATSRGDRGNQPQHF. Full variable domain (remainder filled in from reference TRBV15 and TRBJ1-5): DAMVIQNPRYQVTQFGKPVTLSCSQTLNHNVMYWYQQKSSQAPKLLFHYYDKDFNNEADTPDNFQSRRPNTSFCFLDIRSPGLGDTAMYLCATSRGDRGNQPQHFGDGTRLSIL.

This clone showed up just once. The chain carries TRBV19 and TRBJ2-7; TRBD2 aligns across 10 bases. CDR3 length equals 20 residues. Germline CDR1 LNHDA, CDR2 SQIVND (reference sequence). With 3 bases clipped from V and 3 bases from J, the junction kept 20 bases outside the gene matches. The CDR3 nucleotides read TGTGCCAGTAGTATGGGACGGGATTTAGCGGGAGGAGGTTTAAGCTACGAGCAGTACTTC. Translation gives CASSMGRDLAGGGLSYEQYF. The full variable domain, rest sourced from reference TRBV19 and TRBJ2-7, is DGGITQSPKYLFRKEGQNVTLSCEQNLNHDAMYWYRQDPGQGLRLIYYSQIVNDFQKGDIAEGYSVSREKKESFPLTVTSAQKNPTAFYLCASSMGRDLAGGGLSYEQYFGPGTRLTVT.

The V and J genes are TRBV25-1 and TRBJ1-2; the match to TRBD1 covers 8 bases. The germline V gene encodes CDR1 MGHDK and CDR2 SYGVNS. There are 12 residues in the CDR3. The V gene end was trimmed by 6 bases and the J gene end by 7 bases; junction bases not matched to a gene: 4. The CDR3 DNA reads as TGTGCCAGCAGCGTCACAGGGGGTGGCTACACCTTC. Protein: CASSVTGGGYTF.

The chain uses TRBV5-5 and TRBJ1-1; 8 positions match TRBD1. Germline CDR1 reads SGHKS; CDR2 reads YYEKEE (reference sequence). The CDR3 contains 14 residues. Trimming cost V 4 bases and J 5 bases; bases outside gene matches: 7. As DNA, the CDR3 is TGTGCCAGCAGCCGTCCAGGGGGCTTGACTGAAGCTTTCTTT. It specifies CASSRPGGLTEAFF.

The rearrangement joins TRBV2 to TRBJ2-1; D is perhaps TRBD2 (6 bases). The V gene's germline CDR1 is SNHLY and CDR2 FYNNEI. Trimming left V 4 bases short and J 4 bases short, with 14 bases between. The CDR3 contains 15 residues. DNA of the CDR3: TGTGCCAGCAGTGGGGAGGAGATAAGATACAATGAGCAGTTCTTC. Protein product: CASSGEEIRYNEQFF.

This sequence joins TRBV5-4 and TRBJ1-3, with D unresolved. V was pared by 0 bases and J by 0 bases, with 10 bases between. The CDR3 is made up of 16 amino acids. Germline CDR1 reads SGHNT; CDR2 reads YYREEE (reference sequence). CDR3 nucleotides: TGTGCCAGCAGCTTGGCCCTCGGAGGCTCTGGAAACACCATATATTTT. This gives the protein CASSLALGGSGNTIYF.

This chain links TRBV7-2 with TRBJ1-1; D perhaps matches TRBD1 (6 bases). The germline gives CDR1 SGHTA, CDR2 FQGNSA. V was shortened by 1 base and J by 14 bases, with 14 bases between the two germline ends. This CDR3 has 12 amino acids. This chain's CDR3 is CASSLDVGGGFF. The DNA for the CDR3 is TGTGCCAGCAGCTTAGACGTGGGAGGGGGGTTCTTT.

The chain employs TRBV24-1 and TRBJ2-3; weak D call: TRBD2 (6 bases). CDR1 and CDR2 from the germline V gene are KGHDR and SFDVKD. This CDR3 comprises 16 residues. Deletions cut 3 bases from V and 8 bases from J, with 20 bases between. In DNA form, the CDR3 reads TGTGCCACCAGTGATGATTCAAGAGGGTCCGGGAGTACGCAGTATTTT. Translating gives CATSDDSRGSGSTQYF.

This chain joins TRBV4-2 and TRBJ1-2; weak D call: TRBD1 (6 bases). The ends were cut back, 2 bases at V and 0 bases at J, with 16 bases in the middle. The CDR3 covers 17 residues. Germline loops: CDR1 LGHNA, CDR2 YNFKEQ. DNA of the CDR3: TGTGCCAGCAGCCAACACAGGGCTCGTGGATCTAACTATGGCTACACCTTC. Its translation is CASSQHRARGSNYGYTF.

This sequence joins TRBV5-1 and TRBJ2-3; 9 positions agree with TRBD1. Germline V gene lookup returns CDR1 SGHRS and CDR2 YFSETQ. The CDR3 has 15 amino acids. V lost 4 bases to trimming and J lost 5 bases; unmatched junction nucleotides: 8. CDR3 sequence (DNA): TGCGCCAGCAGCATCCAGGGACAGGGAAGAGATACGCAGTATTTT. Its translation: CASSIQGQGRDTQYF. The full variable domain, its missing parts supplied by reference TRBV5-1 and TRBJ2-3, is KAGVTQTPRYLIKTRGQQVTLSCSPISGHRSVSWYQQTPGQGLQFLFEYFSETQRNKGNFPGRFSGRQFSNSRSEMNVSTLELGDSALYLCASSIQGQGRDTQYFGPGTRLTVL.